These T cell receptor beta chains were read from a single sample in a study of cytomegalovirus exposure and HLA in healthy donors. TCRdb's table, derived via immunoSEQ multiplex PCR, lists solely in-frame clones and lacks some. The table lists around 160,000 clones, 79% of them singletons. Sequencing was carried out using PBMCs. These TCRs come from a woman in her thirties or forties in good health and CMV-seropositive. Each CDR3 is given with its conserved first and last residue. Fields, in order: V gene, clone size, CDR3 length, CDR3 protein. Clone size appears in some rows only: once, few, many, or a class for an expanded clone.

v_call: TRBV10-1
clone_size: once
cdr3_length: 13
cdr3_aa: CASSVTAGYEQFF

v_call: TRBV2
clone_size: NA
cdr3_length: 13
cdr3_aa: CASMKTPGTEQFF

v_call: TRBV6-1
clone_size: once
cdr3_length: 14
cdr3_aa: CASSQQSSNQPQHF

v_call: TRBV11-2
clone_size: once
cdr3_length: 15
cdr3_aa: CASSLGSGGNGELFF

v_call: TRBV2
clone_size: NA
cdr3_length: 16
cdr3_aa: CASSSRSGGANNEQFF

v_call: TRBV25-1
clone_size: NA
cdr3_length: 17
cdr3_aa: CASSELEVAGAINEQFF

v_call: TRBV7-9
clone_size: NA
cdr3_length: 15
cdr3_aa: CSSSLYVGATDTQYF

v_call: TRBV4-1
clone_size: NA
cdr3_length: 14
cdr3_aa: CASSRTGVFTEAFF

v_call: TRBV6-1
clone_size: NA
cdr3_length: 14
cdr3_aa: CASMRGLDTDTQCF

v_call: TRBV28
clone_size: once
cdr3_length: 15
cdr3_aa: CASTVGGPSYNEQFF

v_call: TRBV14
clone_size: NA
cdr3_length: 14
cdr3_aa: CASSQVAGGYGYTF

v_call: TRBV7-9
clone_size: few
cdr3_length: 15
cdr3_aa: CASSTLTGGNSPLHF

v_call: TRBV25-1
clone_size: NA
cdr3_length: 14
cdr3_aa: CASSAADWNYEQYF

v_call: TRBV5-1
clone_size: NA
cdr3_length: 15
cdr3_aa: CASSWGGAAGQPQHF

v_call: TRBV7-2
clone_size: NA
cdr3_length: 15
cdr3_aa: CASTSPGTYSYEQYF

v_call: TRBV5-1
clone_size: NA
cdr3_length: 15
cdr3_aa: CASSSNRGLGSGYTF

v_call: TRBV7-9
clone_size: NA
cdr3_length: 15
cdr3_aa: CASSRWEDSQETQYF

v_call: TRBV25-1
clone_size: NA
cdr3_length: 15
cdr3_aa: CASTDSYTLGTEAFF

v_call: TRBV7-9
clone_size: NA
cdr3_length: 14
cdr3_aa: CASSPFSGGYGYTF

v_call: TRBV10-3
clone_size: once
cdr3_length: 13
cdr3_aa: CAISEPPDREQYF

v_call: TRBV5-6
clone_size: NA
cdr3_length: 14
cdr3_aa: CASGISGEWSEAFF

v_call: TRBV7-6
clone_size: NA
cdr3_length: 13
cdr3_aa: CASSLSLNYGYTF

v_call: TRBV6-6
clone_size: NA
cdr3_length: 13
cdr3_aa: CASAVYSNQPQHF

v_call: TRBV7-9
clone_size: NA
cdr3_length: 14
cdr3_aa: CASKLTGGEVAAFF

v_call: TRBV2
clone_size: NA
cdr3_length: 14
cdr3_aa: CASSSTGSIYEQYF

v_call: TRBV15
clone_size: NA
cdr3_length: 14
cdr3_aa: CATSRLAGVYEQYF

v_call: TRBV9
clone_size: NA
cdr3_length: 15
cdr3_aa: CASSVGDRADSTQYF

v_call: TRBV18
clone_size: NA
cdr3_length: 15
cdr3_aa: CASSSGQGIPGELFF

v_call: TRBV7-9
clone_size: few
cdr3_length: 12
cdr3_aa: CASSRGTGEAFF

v_call: TRBV5-4
clone_size: NA
cdr3_length: 16
cdr3_aa: CASSLAGGQVVDTQYF

v_call: TRBV7-9
clone_size: NA
cdr3_length: 13
cdr3_aa: CASSLFGEDTQYF

v_call: TRBV7-3
clone_size: NA
cdr3_length: 15
cdr3_aa: CASSFLAGQNNEQFF

v_call: TRBV11-2
clone_size: NA
cdr3_length: 13
cdr3_aa: CASSLVTAGTQYF

v_call: TRBV19
clone_size: NA
cdr3_length: 14
cdr3_aa: CASSRQATNEKLFF

v_call: TRBV5-4
clone_size: few
cdr3_length: 14
cdr3_aa: CASSFASSSNGYTF

v_call: TRBV5-1
clone_size: NA
cdr3_length: 12
cdr3_aa: CASSLENRVYTF

v_call: TRBV14
clone_size: NA
cdr3_length: 17
cdr3_aa: CASSPHLGAGGTDTQYF

v_call: TRBV21-1
clone_size: few
cdr3_length: 13
cdr3_aa: CASSKLSSYEQYF

v_call: TRBV7-3
clone_size: NA
cdr3_length: 16
cdr3_aa: CASSPLAGSSYNEQFF

v_call: TRBV6-7
clone_size: once
cdr3_length: 13
cdr3_aa: CASSYSGGREQYF

v_call: TRBV18
clone_size: NA
cdr3_length: 16
cdr3_aa: CASSPDTGGEGNTIYF

v_call: TRBV12-5
clone_size: once
cdr3_length: 15
cdr3_aa: CASGLVLAREHTQYF

v_call: TRBV6-1
clone_size: NA
cdr3_length: 11
cdr3_aa: CASSNTGEPFF

v_call: TRBV7-7
clone_size: NA
cdr3_length: 13
cdr3_aa: CASAQGSGNTIYF

v_call: TRBV19
clone_size: NA
cdr3_length: 12
cdr3_aa: CASSSRNTEAFF

v_call: TRBV7-2
clone_size: NA
cdr3_length: 13
cdr3_aa: CASSALQGSEAFF

v_call: TRBV7-7
clone_size: NA
cdr3_length: 16
cdr3_aa: CASSLSTAGAYNEQFF

v_call: TRBV2
clone_size: once
cdr3_length: 15
cdr3_aa: CASAAGILSGNTIYF

v_call: TRBV5-6
clone_size: NA
cdr3_length: 16
cdr3_aa: CASRPGTGAGANVLTF

v_call: TRBV28
clone_size: NA
cdr3_length: 13
cdr3_aa: CASSLEVQETQYF

v_call: TRBV6-5
clone_size: NA
cdr3_length: 14
cdr3_aa: CASSTGYFGEKLFF

v_call: TRBV11-2
clone_size: once
cdr3_length: 14
cdr3_aa: CASSLYRGGYEQYF

v_call: TRBV2
clone_size: once
cdr3_length: 14
cdr3_aa: CASSRLVNTDTQYF

v_call: TRBV28
clone_size: NA
cdr3_length: 14
cdr3_aa: CASSFAGIYNEQFF

v_call: TRBV19
clone_size: NA
cdr3_length: 14
cdr3_aa: CASSIGSTSSPLHF

v_call: TRBV6-5
clone_size: NA
cdr3_length: 15
cdr3_aa: CASRPTGASNQPQHF

v_call: TRBV6-5
clone_size: few
cdr3_length: 15
cdr3_aa: CASSRAGAESYEQYF